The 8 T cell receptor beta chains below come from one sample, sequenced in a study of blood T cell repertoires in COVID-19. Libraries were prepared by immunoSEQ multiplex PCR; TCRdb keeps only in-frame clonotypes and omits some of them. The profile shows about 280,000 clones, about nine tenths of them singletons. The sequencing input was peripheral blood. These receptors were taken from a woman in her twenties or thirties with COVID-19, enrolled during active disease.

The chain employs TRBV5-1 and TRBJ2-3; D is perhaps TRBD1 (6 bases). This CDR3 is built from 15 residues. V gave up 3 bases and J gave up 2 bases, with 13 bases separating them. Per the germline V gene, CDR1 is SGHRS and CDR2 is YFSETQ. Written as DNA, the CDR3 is TGCGCCAGCAGCTCAACCGGACAGCACACAGATACGCAGTATTTT. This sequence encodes CASSSTGQHTDTQYF.

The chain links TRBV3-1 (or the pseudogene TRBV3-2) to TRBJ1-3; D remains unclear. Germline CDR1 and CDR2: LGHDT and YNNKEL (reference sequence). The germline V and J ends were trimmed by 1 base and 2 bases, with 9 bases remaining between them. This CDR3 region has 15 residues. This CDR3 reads CASSQGFSAGNTIYF. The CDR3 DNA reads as TGTGCCAGCAGCCAAGGCTTTAGTGCTGGAAACACCATATATTTT.

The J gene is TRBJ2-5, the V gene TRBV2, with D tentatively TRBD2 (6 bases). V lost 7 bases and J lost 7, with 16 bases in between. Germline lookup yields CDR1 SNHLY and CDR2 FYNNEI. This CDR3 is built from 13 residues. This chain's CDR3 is CASNPALGGTQYF. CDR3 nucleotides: TGTGCCAGCAATCCGGCGCTCGGGGGGACCCAGTACTTC.

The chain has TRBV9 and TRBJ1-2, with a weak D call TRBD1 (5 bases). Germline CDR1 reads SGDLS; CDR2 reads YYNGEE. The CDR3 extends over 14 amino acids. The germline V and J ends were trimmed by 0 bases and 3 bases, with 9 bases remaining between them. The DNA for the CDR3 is TGTGCCAGCAGCGTAGGCGACAGCTACTATGGCTACACCTTC. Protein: CASSVGDSYYGYTF.

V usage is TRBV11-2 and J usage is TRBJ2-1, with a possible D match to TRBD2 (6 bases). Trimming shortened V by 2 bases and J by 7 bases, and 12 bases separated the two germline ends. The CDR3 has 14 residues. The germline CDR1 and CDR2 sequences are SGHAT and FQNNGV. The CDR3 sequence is CASSLSSGGNEQFF. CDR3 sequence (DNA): TGTGCCAGCAGCTTAAGTAGCGGTGGTAATGAGCAGTTCTTC.

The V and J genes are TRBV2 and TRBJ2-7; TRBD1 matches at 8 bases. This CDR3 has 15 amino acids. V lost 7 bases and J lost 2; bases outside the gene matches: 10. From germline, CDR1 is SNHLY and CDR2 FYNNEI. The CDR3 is CASKERTGPAYEQYF. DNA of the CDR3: TGTGCCAGCAAAGAAAGGACAGGGCCTGCCTACGAGCAGTACTTC.

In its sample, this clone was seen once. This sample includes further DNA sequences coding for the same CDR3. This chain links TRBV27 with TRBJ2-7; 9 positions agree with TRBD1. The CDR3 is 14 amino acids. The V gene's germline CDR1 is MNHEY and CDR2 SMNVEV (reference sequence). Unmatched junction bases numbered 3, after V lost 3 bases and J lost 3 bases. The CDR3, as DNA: TGTGCCAGCAGTTTGTCGACAGGGGGCTACGAGCAGTACTTC. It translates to CASSLSTGGYEQYF.

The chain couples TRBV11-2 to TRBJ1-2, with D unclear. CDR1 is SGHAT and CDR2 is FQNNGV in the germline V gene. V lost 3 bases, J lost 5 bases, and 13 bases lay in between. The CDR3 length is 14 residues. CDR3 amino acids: CASSFEGIVYGYTF. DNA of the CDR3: TGTGCCAGCAGCTTTGAGGGTATAGTTTATGGCTACACCTTC.